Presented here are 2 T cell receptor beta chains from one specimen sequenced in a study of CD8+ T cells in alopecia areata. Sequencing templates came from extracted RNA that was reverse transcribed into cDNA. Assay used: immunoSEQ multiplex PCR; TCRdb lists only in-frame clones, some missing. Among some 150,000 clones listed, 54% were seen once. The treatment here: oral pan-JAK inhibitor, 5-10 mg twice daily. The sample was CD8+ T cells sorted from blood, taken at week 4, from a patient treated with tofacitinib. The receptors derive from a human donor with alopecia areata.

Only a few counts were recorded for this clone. The CDR3 is CASSLATGLNTEAFF. The CDR3 bases are TGCGCCAGCAGCTTGGCGACAGGGTTGAACACTGAAGCTTTCTTT. The gene calls are TRBV5-1 and TRBJ1-1; 7 bases agree with TRBD1. Germline lookup yields CDR1 SGHRS and CDR2 YFSETQ. Trimming at V came to 0 bases and at J to 0 bases, leaving 2 bases not matched to a gene. The CDR3 covers 15 residues.

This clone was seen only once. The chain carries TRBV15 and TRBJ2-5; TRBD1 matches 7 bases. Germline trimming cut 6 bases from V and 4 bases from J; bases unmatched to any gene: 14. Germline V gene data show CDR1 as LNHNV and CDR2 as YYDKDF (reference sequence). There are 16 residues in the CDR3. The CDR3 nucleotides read TGTGCCACCAGAAAAGAGACAGGGCGTACAAGAGAGACCCAGTACTTC. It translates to CATRKETGRTRETQYF.